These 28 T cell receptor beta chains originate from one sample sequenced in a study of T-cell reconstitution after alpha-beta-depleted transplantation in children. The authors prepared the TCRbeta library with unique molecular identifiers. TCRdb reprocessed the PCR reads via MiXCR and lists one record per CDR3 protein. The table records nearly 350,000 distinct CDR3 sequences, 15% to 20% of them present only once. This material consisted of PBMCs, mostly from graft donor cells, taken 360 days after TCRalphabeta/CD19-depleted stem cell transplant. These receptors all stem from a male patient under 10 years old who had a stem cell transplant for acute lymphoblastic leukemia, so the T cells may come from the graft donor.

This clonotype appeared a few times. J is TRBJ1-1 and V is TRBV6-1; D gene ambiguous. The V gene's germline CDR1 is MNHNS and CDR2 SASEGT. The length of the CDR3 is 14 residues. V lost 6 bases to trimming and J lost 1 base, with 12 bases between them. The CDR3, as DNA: TGTGCCAGCAGCCAGCCAGTTACGAACACTGAAGCTTTCTTT. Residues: CASSQPVTNTEAFF.

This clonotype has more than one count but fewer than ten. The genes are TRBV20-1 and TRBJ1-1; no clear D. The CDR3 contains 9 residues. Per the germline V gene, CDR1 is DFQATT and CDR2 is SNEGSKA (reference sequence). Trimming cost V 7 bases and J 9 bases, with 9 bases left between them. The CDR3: CSVDGQAFF. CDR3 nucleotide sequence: TGCAGTGTCGACGGGCAAGCTTTCTTT.

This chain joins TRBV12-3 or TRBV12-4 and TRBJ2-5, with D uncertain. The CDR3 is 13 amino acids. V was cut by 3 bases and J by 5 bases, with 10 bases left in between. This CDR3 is CASSFNRRETQYF. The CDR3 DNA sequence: TGTGCCAGCAGTTTTAATAGACGTGAGACCCAGTACTTC.

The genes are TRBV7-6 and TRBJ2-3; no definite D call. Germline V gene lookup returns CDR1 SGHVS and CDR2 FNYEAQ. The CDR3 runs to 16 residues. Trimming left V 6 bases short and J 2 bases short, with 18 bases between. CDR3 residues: CASSSSMDGSTDTQYF. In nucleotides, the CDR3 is TGTGCCAGCAGTTCTAGTATGGACGGTTCCACAGATACGCAGTATTTT.

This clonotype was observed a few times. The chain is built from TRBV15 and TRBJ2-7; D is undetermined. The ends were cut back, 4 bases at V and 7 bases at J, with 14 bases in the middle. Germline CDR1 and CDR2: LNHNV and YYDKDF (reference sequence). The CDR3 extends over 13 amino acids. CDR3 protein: CATSTSPPREQYF. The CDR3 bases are TGTGCCACCAGCACCAGCCCCCCTCGAGAGCAGTACTTC.

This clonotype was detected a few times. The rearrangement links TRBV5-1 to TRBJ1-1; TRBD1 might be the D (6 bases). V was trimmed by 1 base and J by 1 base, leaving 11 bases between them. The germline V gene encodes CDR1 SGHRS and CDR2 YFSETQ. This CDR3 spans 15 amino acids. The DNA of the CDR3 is TGCGCCAGCAGCTTGAGTCGGACAGCGAACACTGAAGCTTTCTTT. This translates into CASSLSRTANTEAFF.

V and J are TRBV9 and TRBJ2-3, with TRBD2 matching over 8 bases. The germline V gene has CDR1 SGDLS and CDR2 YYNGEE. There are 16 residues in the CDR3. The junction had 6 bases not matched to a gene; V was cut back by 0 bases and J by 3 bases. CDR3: CASSVGGLVTTDTQYF. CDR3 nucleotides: TGTGCCAGCAGCGTAGGGGGACTAGTCACGACAGATACGCAGTATTTT.

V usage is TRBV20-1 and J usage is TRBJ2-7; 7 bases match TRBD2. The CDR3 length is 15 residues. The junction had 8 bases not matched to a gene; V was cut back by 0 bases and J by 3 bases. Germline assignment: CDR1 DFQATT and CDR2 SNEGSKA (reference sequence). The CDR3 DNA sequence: TGCAGTGCTAGAGATCCTAGCGGAGGGGTCTACGAGCAGTACTTC. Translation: CSARDPSGGVYEQYF.

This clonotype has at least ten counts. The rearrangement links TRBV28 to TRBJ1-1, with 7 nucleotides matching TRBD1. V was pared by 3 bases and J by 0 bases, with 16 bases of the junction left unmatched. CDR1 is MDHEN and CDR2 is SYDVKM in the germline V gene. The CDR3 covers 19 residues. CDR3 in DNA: TGTGCCAGCAGTTTTACCTCACCGCTGCGGACAGGCTTGAACACTGAAGCTTTCTTT. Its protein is CASSFTSPLRTGLNTEAFF.

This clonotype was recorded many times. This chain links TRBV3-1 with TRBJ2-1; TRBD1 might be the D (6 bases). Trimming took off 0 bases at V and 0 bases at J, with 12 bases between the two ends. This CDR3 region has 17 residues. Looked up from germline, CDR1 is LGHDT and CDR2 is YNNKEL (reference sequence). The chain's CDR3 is CASSQDLRGSSYNEQFF. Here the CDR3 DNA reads TGTGCCAGCAGCCAAGATCTTAGGGGGAGCTCCTACAATGAGCAGTTCTTC.

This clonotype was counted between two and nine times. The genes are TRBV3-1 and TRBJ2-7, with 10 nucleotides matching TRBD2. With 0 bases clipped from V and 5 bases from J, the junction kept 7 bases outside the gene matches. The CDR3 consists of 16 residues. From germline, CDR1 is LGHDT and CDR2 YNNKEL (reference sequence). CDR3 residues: CASSQDRLAGANEQYF. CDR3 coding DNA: TGTGCCAGCAGCCAAGATCGGCTAGCGGGAGCGAACGAGCAGTACTTC.

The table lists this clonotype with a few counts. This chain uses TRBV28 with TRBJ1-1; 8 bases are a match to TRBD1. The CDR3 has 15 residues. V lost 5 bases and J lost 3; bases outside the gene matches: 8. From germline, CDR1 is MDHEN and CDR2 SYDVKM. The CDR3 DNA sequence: TGTGCCAGCAGTCCCGCCGGACAGGGTTACACTGAAGCTTTCTTT. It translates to CASSPAGQGYTEAFF. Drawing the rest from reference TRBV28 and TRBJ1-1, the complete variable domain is DVKVTQSSRYLVKRTGEKVFLECVQDMDHENMFWYRQDPGLGLRLIYFSYDVKMKEKGDIPEGYSVSREKKERFSLILESASTNQTSMYLCASSPAGQGYTEAFFGQGTRLTVV.

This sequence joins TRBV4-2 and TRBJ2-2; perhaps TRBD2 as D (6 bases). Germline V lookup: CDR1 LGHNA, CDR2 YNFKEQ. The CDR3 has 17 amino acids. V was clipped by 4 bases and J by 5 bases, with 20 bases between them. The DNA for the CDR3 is TGTGCCAGCAGCCCAAGCTTTACTAGCAGTGTTACCGGGGAGCTGTTTTTT. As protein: CASSPSFTSSVTGELFF.

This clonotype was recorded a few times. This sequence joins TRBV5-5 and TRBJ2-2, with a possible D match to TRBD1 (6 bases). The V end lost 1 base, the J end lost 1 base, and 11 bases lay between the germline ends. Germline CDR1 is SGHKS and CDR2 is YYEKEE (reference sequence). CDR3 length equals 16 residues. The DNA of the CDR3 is TGTGCCAGCAGCTTGTGGGGACATATGAACACCGGGGAGCTGTTTTTT. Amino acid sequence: CASSLWGHMNTGELFF.

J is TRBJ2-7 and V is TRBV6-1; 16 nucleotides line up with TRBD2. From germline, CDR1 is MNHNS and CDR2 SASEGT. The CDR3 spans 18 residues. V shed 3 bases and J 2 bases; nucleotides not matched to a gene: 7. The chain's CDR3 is CASSDRGLAGGPPYEQYF. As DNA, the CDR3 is TGTGCCAGCAGTGACCGGGGACTAGCGGGAGGGCCCCCCTACGAGCAGTACTTC.

CDR3 in DNA: TGCGCCAGCAGCTTTGGAGACAGCTACACCGGGGAGCTGTTTTTT. Translating it yields CASSFGDSYTGELFF. The rearrangement joins TRBV5-1 to TRBJ2-2; perhaps TRBD1 as D (5 bases). CDR1 and CDR2 from the germline V gene are SGHRS and YFSETQ. CDR3 length: 15 residues. The V and J ends lost 2 bases and 3 bases respectively, with 11 bases between them.

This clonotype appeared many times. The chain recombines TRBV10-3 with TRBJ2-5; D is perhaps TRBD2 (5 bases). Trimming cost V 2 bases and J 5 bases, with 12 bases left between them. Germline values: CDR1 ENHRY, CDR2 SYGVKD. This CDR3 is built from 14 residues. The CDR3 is CAISEQVRGETQYF. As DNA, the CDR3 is TGTGCCATCAGTGAGCAGGTCCGAGGGGAGACCCAGTACTTC.

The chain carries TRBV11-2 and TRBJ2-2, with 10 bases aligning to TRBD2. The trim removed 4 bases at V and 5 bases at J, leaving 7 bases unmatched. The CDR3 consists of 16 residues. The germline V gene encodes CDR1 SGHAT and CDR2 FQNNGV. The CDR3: CASSSRASGSTGELFF. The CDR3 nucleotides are TGTGCCAGCAGCTCTCGGGCTAGCGGGAGTACCGGGGAGCTGTTTTTT.

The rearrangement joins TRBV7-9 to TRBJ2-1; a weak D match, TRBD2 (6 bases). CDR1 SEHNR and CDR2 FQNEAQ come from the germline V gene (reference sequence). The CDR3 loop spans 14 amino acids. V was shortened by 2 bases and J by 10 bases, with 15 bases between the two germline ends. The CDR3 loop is CASSLIAAGREQFF. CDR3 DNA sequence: TGTGCCAGCAGCTTAATAGCGGCTGGACGCGAGCAGTTCTTC. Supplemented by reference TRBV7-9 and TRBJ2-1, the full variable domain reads DTGVSQNPRHKITKRGQNVTFRCDPISEHNRLYWYRQTLGQGPEFLTYFQNEAQLEKSRLLSDRFSAERPKGSFSTLEIQRTEQGDSAMYLCASSLIAAGREQFFGPGTRLTVL.

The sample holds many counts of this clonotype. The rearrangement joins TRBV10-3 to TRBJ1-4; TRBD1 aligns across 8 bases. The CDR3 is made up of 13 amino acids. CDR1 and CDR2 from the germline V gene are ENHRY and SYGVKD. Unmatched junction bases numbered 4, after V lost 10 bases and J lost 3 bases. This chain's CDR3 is CASQGASNEKLFF. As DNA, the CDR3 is TGTGCCAGCCAGGGGGCTTCTAATGAAAAACTGTTTTTT.

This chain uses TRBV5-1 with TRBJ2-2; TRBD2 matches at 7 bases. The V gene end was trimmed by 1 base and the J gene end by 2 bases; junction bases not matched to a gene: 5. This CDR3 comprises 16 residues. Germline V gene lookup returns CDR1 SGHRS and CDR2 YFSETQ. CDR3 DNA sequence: TGCGCCAGCAGCTTGTTACGGACTAGTAACACCGGGGAGCTGTTTTTT. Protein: CASSLLRTSNTGELFF.

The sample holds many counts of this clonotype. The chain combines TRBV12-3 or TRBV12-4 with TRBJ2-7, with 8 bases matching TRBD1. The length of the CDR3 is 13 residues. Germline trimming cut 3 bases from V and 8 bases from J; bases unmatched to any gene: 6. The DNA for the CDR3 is TGTGCCAGCAGTTTGGGGGGACAGGTTAAGCAGTACTTC. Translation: CASSLGGQVKQYF.

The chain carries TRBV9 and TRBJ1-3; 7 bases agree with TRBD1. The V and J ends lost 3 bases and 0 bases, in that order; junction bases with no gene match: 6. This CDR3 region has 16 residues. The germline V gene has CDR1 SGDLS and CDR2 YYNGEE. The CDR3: CASSALGTASGNTIYF. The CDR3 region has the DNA TGTGCCAGCAGCGCACTTGGGACAGCCTCTGGAAACACCATATATTTT.

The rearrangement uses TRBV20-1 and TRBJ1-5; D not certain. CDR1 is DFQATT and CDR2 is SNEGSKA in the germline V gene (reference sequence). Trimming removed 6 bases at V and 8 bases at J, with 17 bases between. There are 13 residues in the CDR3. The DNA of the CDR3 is TGCAGTGCCCACCAAGCAGGTCGGGAGCCCCAGCATTTT. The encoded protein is CSAHQAGREPQHF.

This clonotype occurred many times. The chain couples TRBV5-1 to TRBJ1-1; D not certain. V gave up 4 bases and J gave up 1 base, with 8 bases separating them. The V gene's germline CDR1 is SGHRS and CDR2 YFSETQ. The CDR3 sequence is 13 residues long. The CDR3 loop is CASSPSPNTEAFF. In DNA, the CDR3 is TGCGCCAGCAGCCCGTCACCGAACACTGAAGCTTTCTTT.

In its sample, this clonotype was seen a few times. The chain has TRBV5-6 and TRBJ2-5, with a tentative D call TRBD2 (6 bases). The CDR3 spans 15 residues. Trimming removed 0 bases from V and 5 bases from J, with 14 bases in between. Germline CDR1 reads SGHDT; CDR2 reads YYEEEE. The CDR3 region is CASSLDWGETETQYF. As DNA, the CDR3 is TGTGCCAGCAGCTTGGATTGGGGGGAAACCGAGACCCAGTACTTC.

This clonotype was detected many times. CDR3 sequence: CSVSRVGQGGTDTQYF. The CDR3 bases are TGCAGCGTGTCAAGAGTGGGGCAGGGAGGCACAGATACGCAGTATTTT. The rearrangement joins TRBV29-1 to TRBJ2-3; D is perhaps TRBD1 or TRBD2 (5 bases each). V was trimmed by 6 bases and J by 1 base, leaving 20 bases between them. Germline CDR1 and CDR2: SQVTM and ANQGSEA. This CDR3 contains 16 residues.

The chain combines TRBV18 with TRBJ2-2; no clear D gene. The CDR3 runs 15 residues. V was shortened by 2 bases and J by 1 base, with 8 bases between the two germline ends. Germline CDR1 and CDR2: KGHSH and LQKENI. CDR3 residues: CASSPGRRNTGELFF. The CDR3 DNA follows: TGTGCCAGCTCACCAGGACGGAGGAACACCGGGGAGCTGTTTTTT.